Detailed here is one T cell receptor (beta chain). This sample was taken from a study of blood T cell repertoires in COVID-19. About the study: Italy, Spain and the United States were the sources of the convalescent and acute COVID-19 samples. Sample material is recorded as cDNA or gDNA derived from T cells, B-cell-depleted T cells, or PBMCs.

There are 15 residues in the CDR3. From germline, CDR1 is SGHTA and CDR2 FQGNSA. V lost 5 bases and J 4 bases, leaving 15 bases between the germline ends. Original processing notes: The authors estimated nucleated cell counts from reference gene primer amplification. Measured with immunoSEQ multiplex PCR; TCRdb has only the in-frame clones, and not every one. The V and J calls and clone size come from that table; D and trimming were worked out from the DNA. The sample records around 260,000 clones, about 88% being singletons. Sequencing used peripheral blood. This chain joins TRBV7-2 and TRBJ2-1; perhaps TRBD2 as D (5 bases). The TCR sequence derives from a man younger than 35 with active or convalescent COVID-19. CDR3 residues: CASSLWAGRYNEQFF. Written as DNA, the CDR3 is TGTGCCAGCAGCCTCTGGGCGGGCAGATACAATGAGCAGTTCTTC.